This TCR beta chain was recovered during a study of T cell responses to AZD1222 COVID-19 vaccine. Sequencing was performed with immunoSEQ multiplex PCR; in TCRdb, only in-frame clones are kept and a portion is missing. Among 95,000 to 130,000 clones listed, approximately 84% were seen once. Study-wide results and caveats: Baseline antibody screening turned up just a handful of seropositive AZD1222 recipients. Mostly white British, mostly female donors; authors suggested clonal diversity may be underestimated.

This clone was seen just once. Antigen specificity is unknown. The V gene's germline CDR1 is GTSNPN and CDR2 SVGIG (reference sequence). Losses at the gene ends were 5 bases for V and 2 bases for J; bases not matched to a gene: 8. There are 14 residues in the CDR3. The source is an adult in good health. The chain is built from TRBV30 and TRBJ2-7, with 8 bases identical to TRBD1. The specimen comprised peripheral blood, sampled on day 0 of AZD1222 vaccination. The CDR3 DNA follows: TGTGCCTGGCACCGGGACAGGAATACCTACGAGCAGTACTTC. Translated: CAWHRDRNTYEQYF.